The 7 T cell receptor beta chains below were found in one sample sequenced in a study of T cells in Graves' hyperthyroidism and ophthalmopathy. Amplification of TCR beta CDR3 regions was performed using RNA transcripts as template. In the first-round RT-PCR of the TCR CDR3, the HTBI primer set was used. TCRdb analysed the multiplex PCR reads with MiXCR anew, one entry per CDR3 protein. Among about half a million distinct CDR3 sequences listed, about 20% were seen once. The sample taken for sequencing was blood. The receptors originated from a man between 18 and 35 years old with Graves' hyperthyroidism.

This clonotype has a count of ten or more. V usage is TRBV2 and J usage is TRBJ2-5; D is unclear. The germline V and J ends were trimmed by 3 bases and 1 base, with 12 bases remaining between them. The CDR3 runs 15 residues. CDR1 and CDR2 (germline): SNHLY, FYNNEI. CDR3 sequence (DNA): TGTGCCAGCAGTGATATCTATACCCTCCAAGAGACCCAGTACTTC. Encoded protein: CASSDIYTLQETQYF.

This clonotype was observed many times. The chain links TRBV11-2 to TRBJ2-5, with D possibly called TRBD1 or TRBD2 (5 bases each). CDR1 is SGHAT, CDR2 FQNNGV, per germline. V was trimmed by 5 bases and J by 3 bases, leaving 13 bases between them. The CDR3 is 14 amino acids. The CDR3 region is CASSPGRREETQYF. The CDR3 nucleotides are TGTGCCAGCAGCCCGGGGCGCAGGGAAGAGACCCAGTACTTC.

A remark on this clonotype: Sequence at one end of the junction differs from germline and may be a read error. The chain carries TRBV12-3 or TRBV12-4 and TRBJ2-7, with unresolved D. The CDR3 is 11 residues long. In DNA form, the CDR3 reads TGTGCCAGCAGTTTGGCTTACGGGCAGTACTTC. It translates to CASSLAYGQYF.

J is TRBJ1-2 and V is TRBV11-2, with D unclear. This CDR3 has 15 amino acids. Per germline, CDR1 SGHAT and CDR2 FQNNGV. Deletions cut 0 bases from V and 6 bases from J, with 14 bases between. CDR3 residues: CASSLEGNREDGYTF. The CDR3 nucleotides read TGTGCCAGCAGCTTAGAGGGTAACCGGGAGGATGGCTACACCTTC.

This clonotype was counted many times. This chain's CDR3 is CASSFQGGGGYTF. CDR3 in DNA: TGTGCCAGCAGTTTTCAAGGAGGCGGAGGCTACACCTTC. The gene calls are TRBV27 and TRBJ1-2, with D uncertain. CDR1 and CDR2 from the germline V gene are MNHEY and SMNVEV (reference sequence). This CDR3 spans 13 amino acids. V shed 3 bases and J shed 8 bases, with 13 bases lying between them.

At least ten counts were recorded for this clonotype. The chain uses TRBV2 and TRBJ1-5, with TRBD1 matching 8 bases. Germline lookup yields CDR1 SNHLY and CDR2 FYNNEI. The CDR3 runs to 15 residues. With 6 bases clipped from V and 3 bases from J, the junction kept 7 bases outside the gene matches. This CDR3 reads CASSRDRSSNQPQHF. The CDR3 bases are TGTGCCAGCAGCCGGGACAGGTCATCCAATCAGCCCCAGCATTTT.

This clonotype has a count of ten or more. The chain combines TRBV6-5 with TRBJ1-2; no reliable D call. This CDR3 comprises 16 residues. Trimming shortened V by 0 bases and J by 0 bases, and 11 bases separated the two germline ends. Germline V gene lookup returns CDR1 MNHEY and CDR2 SVGAGI. CDR3 sequence reads: CASSYSELAANYGYTF. The CDR3 nucleotides are TGTGCCAGCAGTTACTCTGAGCTTGCAGCTAACTATGGCTACACCTTC.